This T cell receptor beta chain stems from a study of tumor-infiltrating lymphocytes in primary liver carcinoma. Co-extracted RNA and DNA came from about 19-30 mg of unsorted bulk tissue. Among the patients, all had chronic HBV infection and none had been treated. Researchers generated TCR beta cDNA from around 510 ng of total RNA, relying on a constant-region primer. Researchers made the TCR beta libraries by running three nested multiplex PCR rounds with slightly modified ARM-PCR. TRBV1-TRBV30 forward primers paired with a C-beta reverse primer were used in the first two PCR rounds, which ran approximately 10 cycles each. MiXCR, applied by TCRdb to the multiplex PCR reads, yields one record per CDR3 protein. The sample includes about 48,000 distinct CDR3 sequences, over 70% of them seen just once. Notes on this clonotype: Its matching antigen is unknown.

Points from the study as a whole: Reduced overlap was seen in tumor-adjacent and tumor-blood pairs versus tumor region pairs. Researchers report that only about 7-24% of top clones turned up in all five tumor regions.

The CDR3 sequence is 15 residues long. The V gene's germline CDR1 is SGHAT and CDR2 FQNNGV. V was cut by 2 bases and J by 9 bases, with 17 bases left in between. The sequencing sample was made of liver tumor tissue from sampling region 3. As to subset: tumor region T3, left-lateral pole. This TCR derives from a man in his forties with primary liver carcinoma and hepatitis B virus infection. The V gene is TRBV11-2, the J gene TRBJ1-3; D is uncertain. CDR3 in DNA: TGTGCCAGCAGCTTAAATAGCGCATCAAGAAGCACCATATATTTT. Translating gives CASSLNSASRSTIYF.